This T cell receptor beta chain was documented in a study of blood T cell repertoires in COVID-19. Sequenced by immunoSEQ multiplex PCR; TCRdb stores in-frame clones only, minus some. The sample shows some 190,000 clones, approximately 84% of them seen only once. V shed 0 bases and J 6 bases; nucleotides not matched to a gene: 6. The germline gives CDR1 KGHSH, CDR2 LQKENI. The CDR3 contains 17 residues. The sequence derives from a woman in her 30s who had recovered from COVID-19. The chain recombines TRBV18 with TRBJ2-3; 13 nucleotides align to TRBD2. The specimen was PBMCs or T cells enriched from blood (not recorded which). CDR3 sequence: CASSPPRTSGGQDTQYF. The CDR3 DNA reads as TGTGCCAGCTCACCACCGAGGACTAGCGGGGGCCAGGATACGCAGTATTTT.